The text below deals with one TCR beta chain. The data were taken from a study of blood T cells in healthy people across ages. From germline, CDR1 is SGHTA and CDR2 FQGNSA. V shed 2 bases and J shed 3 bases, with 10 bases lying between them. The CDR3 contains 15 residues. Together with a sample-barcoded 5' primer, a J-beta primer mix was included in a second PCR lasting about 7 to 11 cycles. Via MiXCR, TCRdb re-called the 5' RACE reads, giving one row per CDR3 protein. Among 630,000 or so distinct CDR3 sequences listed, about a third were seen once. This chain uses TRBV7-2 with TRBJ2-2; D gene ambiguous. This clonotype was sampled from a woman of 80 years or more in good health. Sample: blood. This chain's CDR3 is CASSLSSAYTGELFF. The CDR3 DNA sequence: TGTGCCAGCAGCTTATCTTCGGCGTACACCGGGGAGCTGTTTTTT.